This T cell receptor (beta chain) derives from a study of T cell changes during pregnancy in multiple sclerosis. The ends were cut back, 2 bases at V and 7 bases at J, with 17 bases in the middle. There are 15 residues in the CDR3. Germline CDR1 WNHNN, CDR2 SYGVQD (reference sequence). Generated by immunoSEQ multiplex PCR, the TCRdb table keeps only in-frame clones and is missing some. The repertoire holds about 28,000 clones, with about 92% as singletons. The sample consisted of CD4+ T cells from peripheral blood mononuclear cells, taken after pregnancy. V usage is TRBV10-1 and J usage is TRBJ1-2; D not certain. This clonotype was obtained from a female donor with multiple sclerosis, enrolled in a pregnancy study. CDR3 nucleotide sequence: TGCGCCAGCAGTGAGCCTTGGCCCTGCCGGAGTGGCTACACCTTC. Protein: CASSEPWPCRSGYTF.